The 30 T cell receptor beta chains listed next were all sequenced from one sample in a study of blood T cells in healthy people across ages. Through a sample-barcoded 5' primer and a J-beta primer mix, a second PCR was run for 7 to 11 cycles. TCRdb re-derived calls from the 5' RACE reads in MiXCR, one entry per CDR3 protein. The table includes hundreds of thousands of distinct CDR3 sequences, roughly 43% detected once. Sequencing input: blood. These receptors came from an elderly man in good health.

This clonotype was seen more than once but under ten times. This chain joins TRBV6-1 and TRBJ2-1; 10 bases line up with TRBD2. The CDR3 totals 15 residues. Germline CDR1 MNHNS, CDR2 SASEGT. Germline trimming cut 7 bases from V and 15 bases from J; bases unmatched to any gene: 18. In nucleotides, the CDR3 is TGTGCCAGCACCCTCTCTGAGGCTAGCGGGAGTCAACGGTTCTTC. This codes for CASTLSEASGSQRFF.

A single count supports this clonotype. CDR3 amino acids: CASKGIVGGGPGETQYF. CDR3 bases: TGTGCCAGCAAGGGTATTGTGGGGGGAGGGCCAGGTGAGACCCAGTACTTC. This chain uses TRBV25-1 with TRBJ2-5, with TRBD2 matching 7 bases. V was clipped by 7 bases and J by 5 bases; unmatched bases: 19. The V gene's germline CDR1 is MGHDK and CDR2 SYGVNS. The CDR3 length is 17 residues.

This chain connects TRBV7-9 to TRBJ1-1; 7 bases map to TRBD1. This CDR3 is built from 13 residues. Germline V gene lookup returns CDR1 SEHNR and CDR2 FQNEAQ (reference sequence). Losses at the gene ends were 5 bases for V and 3 bases for J; bases not matched to a gene: 3. The CDR3 loop is CASSVQGYTEAFF. The CDR3 bases are TGTGCCAGCAGCGTACAGGGGTACACTGAAGCTTTCTTT.

Points on this clonotype: A junction end diverges from the germline sequence, so it may reflect a read error. V gene TRBV6-1 combines with J gene TRBJ2-5, with TRBD1 matching over 12 bases. The CDR3 has 20 amino acids. Germline V gene sequence: CDR1 MNHNS, CDR2 SASEGT. CDR3 nucleotide sequence: TGTGCCGGCAGCAATGACGGGGACAGGGGGCTAGCAGGAGGATTGGAGACCCAGTACTTC. It yields the protein CAGSNDGDRGLAGGLETQYF.

Ten or more counts support this clonotype. CDR3: CASSQDRVLQETQYF. CDR3 nucleotide sequence: TGTGCCAGCAGCCAAGATAGGGTACTCCAAGAGACCCAGTACTTC. The chain joins TRBV3-1 to TRBJ2-5; D is ambiguous. This CDR3 spans 15 amino acids. Looked up from germline, CDR1 is LGHDT and CDR2 is YNNKEL (reference sequence). V was trimmed by 0 bases and J by 1 base, leaving 9 bases between them.

Only a few counts were recorded for this clonotype. The junction departs from germline at one end; a sequencing error may be responsible. The V and J genes are TRBV6-1 and TRBJ2-7; D is undetermined. The J call is uncertain, as TRBJ2-5 better fits the DNA end. This CDR3 contains 15 residues. Germline V gene sequence: CDR1 MNHNS, CDR2 SASEGT. Here the CDR3 reads CASREASSLTETQYF. The CDR3 coding sequence is TGTGCCAGCAGAGAAGCTTCCTCCTTAACGGAGACCCAGTACTTC.

This sequence joins TRBV4-2 and TRBJ1-2, with D possibly being TRBD1 (5 bases). Between the trimmed V and J ends, which lost 0 bases and 0 bases, there was a span of 11 bases. The germline V gene has CDR1 LGHNA and CDR2 YNFKEQ. This CDR3 comprises 16 residues. CDR3 amino acids: CASSQDKGPANYGYTF. CDR3 DNA sequence: TGTGCCAGCAGCCAAGATAAGGGGCCAGCTAACTATGGCTACACCTTC.

V usage is TRBV7-2 and J usage is TRBJ2-7; D is unresolved. Looked up from germline, CDR1 is SGHTA and CDR2 is FQGNSA. There are 13 residues in the CDR3. V was clipped by 2 bases and J by 2 bases, with 7 bases between them. CDR3 in amino acids: CASSLQQPYEQYF. The CDR3 DNA reads TGTGCCAGCAGCTTACAGCAACCCTACGAGCAGTACTTC.

In regard to this clonotype: A much larger clone is a single base away; this may be a read error. The chain uses TRBV12-3 or TRBV12-4 and TRBJ2-5; 8 bases line up with TRBD1. The J call may not be correct, given that the DNA end is closer to TRBJ2-7. The CDR3 loop spans 16 amino acids. CDR3 protein: CARSLGPGGPRNEQYF. CDR3 in DNA: TGTGCCCGCAGTTTGGGACCAGGGGGCCCACGGAACGAGCAGTACTTC.

The chain carries TRBV12-3 or TRBV12-4 and TRBJ2-7; maybe TRBD2 (5 bases). Trimming left V 2 bases short and J 5 bases short, with 13 bases between. This CDR3 spans 14 amino acids. CDR3 bases: TGTGCCAGCAGTTTATTATCGGGGATCCACGAGCAGTACTTC. It is translated as CASSLLSGIHEQYF.

The J gene is TRBJ2-2, the V gene TRBV7-3; D might be TRBD2 (5 bases). This CDR3 region has 15 residues. Germline CDR1 and CDR2: SGHTA and FQGTGA. V was cut by 5 bases and J by 5 bases, with 15 bases left in between. The CDR3 DNA reads as TGTGCCAGCAGCCGCGACCCCCCGGGGACCGGGGAGCTGTTTTTT. Protein sequence: CASSRDPPGTGELFF.

This chain uses TRBV28 with TRBJ2-7, with 8 bases that match TRBD1. Looked up from germline, CDR1 is MDHEN and CDR2 is SYDVKM. The CDR3 contains 14 residues. The junction had 5 bases not matched to a gene; V was cut back by 1 base and J by 6 bases. CDR3: CASSLSDRAGEQYF. The CDR3 DNA follows: TGTGCCAGCAGTTTATCGGACAGGGCGGGCGAGCAGTACTTC.

This clonotype was seen a few times. The genes are TRBV11-2 and TRBJ2-2, with 9 nucleotides matching TRBD1. J gave up 4 bases and V 6 bases, and 3 bases lay outside the gene matches. Germline V gene data show CDR1 as SGHAT and CDR2 as FQNNGV. The CDR3 is made up of 14 amino acids. Written as DNA, the CDR3 is TGTGCCAGCAGGCGGGACAGGGTCACCGGGGAGCTGTTTTTT. This sequence encodes CASRRDRVTGELFF.

The chain uses TRBV12-3 or TRBV12-4 and TRBJ2-2; 7 bases map to TRBD2. This CDR3 region has 13 residues. V was clipped by 5 bases and J by 6 bases; unmatched bases: 3. This CDR3 reads CASSVGGAGELFF. DNA of the CDR3: TGTGCCAGCAGTGTGGGAGGGGCCGGGGAGCTGTTTTTT.

This sequence joins TRBV20-1 and TRBJ2-1; 10 bases map to TRBD2. V lost 5 bases, J lost 4 bases, and 5 bases stayed unmatched. The CDR3 is 14 residues long. Germline CDR1 DFQATT, CDR2 SNEGSKA (reference sequence). The DNA of the CDR3 is TGCAGTGCTCATAGCGGGGGGCAGTACAATGAGCAGTTCTTC. Translation: CSAHSGGQYNEQFF.

The table lists this clonotype with a count of one. The junction shows a germline mismatch at one end, possibly a read error. The rearrangement uses TRBV5-6 and TRBJ2-6, with TRBD2 as a possible D gene (5 bases). Germline V CDR1 and CDR2: SGHDT, YYEEEE. The CDR3 runs to 15 residues. CDR3: CASNLRTPGANVLTF. DNA for the CDR3: TGTGCCAGCAACTTGAGGACTCCTGGGGCCAACGTCCTGACTTTC.

The gene calls are TRBV11-2 and TRBJ2-6; the match to TRBD1 covers 9 bases. Germline V gene data show CDR1 as SGHAT and CDR2 as FQNNGV. The CDR3 is made up of 20 amino acids. The J segment lost 0 bases and the V segment lost 5 bases, leaving 14 bases of the junction unmatched. CDR3 sequence: CASSPPVYGTGCSGANVLTF. The CDR3 nucleotides are TGTGCCAGCAGCCCGCCGGTTTATGGGACAGGGTGCTCTGGGGCCAACGTCCTGACTTTC.

The rearrangement joins TRBV20-1 to TRBJ1-4; 7 bases map to TRBD1. Germline assignment: CDR1 DFQATT and CDR2 SNEGSKA (reference sequence). After removal of 5 bases from V and 1 base from J, the junction contained 7 bases not matched to a gene. The CDR3 contains 15 residues. The CDR3, as DNA: TGCAGTGCTCTTCGACAGGGTGTAACTAATGAAAAACTGTTTTTT. Amino acid sequence: CSALRQGVTNEKLFF.

This clonotype came up a few times. The genes are TRBV4-3 and TRBJ2-2, with D perhaps TRBD1 or TRBD2 (6 bases each). The CDR3 loop spans 15 amino acids. The germline V gene encodes CDR1 LGHNA and CDR2 YSLEER. With 4 bases removed from V and 1 base from J, the gap between germline ends came to 10 bases. CDR3 loop: CASSRGTLNTGELFF. CDR3 coding DNA: TGCGCCAGCAGCCGCGGGACACTGAACACCGGGGAGCTGTTTTTT.

V is TRBV14 and J is TRBJ2-3; D is ambiguous. The V end lost 2 bases, the J end lost 8 bases, and 5 bases lay between the germline ends. The CDR3 length is 11 residues. CDR1 and CDR2 from the germline V gene are SGHDN and FVKESK. CDR3 region: CASSQLSTQYF. The CDR3 region has the DNA TGTGCCAGCAGCCAACTAAGTACGCAGTATTTT. The variable domain in full, with the rest retrieved from reference TRBV14 and TRBJ2-3, is EAGVTQFPSHSVIEKGQTVTLRCDPISGHDNLYWYRRVMGKEIKFLLHFVKESKQDESGMPNNRFLAERTGGTYSTLKVQPAELEDSGVYFCASSQLSTQYFGPGTRLTVL.

This sequence joins TRBV12-3 or TRBV12-4 and TRBJ2-7; D unresolved. This CDR3 spans 14 amino acids. V lost 1 base to trimming and J lost 2 bases, with 9 bases between them. The CDR3 here is CASSLGVIPYEQYF. The CDR3 nucleotides read TGTGCCAGCAGTTTAGGGGTTATACCCTACGAGCAGTACTTC.

The chain carries TRBV6-2 or TRBV6-3 and TRBJ2-7, with TRBD2 matching 11 bases. The J call is in doubt because the DNA end fits TRBJ2-5 better. Germline-derived CDR1 and CDR2 are MNHEY and SVGEGT. CDR3 length: 16 amino acids. The CDR3 bases are TGTGCCAGCAGCTCTGGACTAGCGGGCCCCAGGGAGACCCAGTACTTC. Its protein product is CASSSGLAGPRETQYF.

This clonotype was observed at least ten times. The chain couples TRBV27 to TRBJ2-1; D possibly corresponds to TRBD2 (6 bases). The CDR3 is 16 residues long. Germline CDR1 is MNHEY and CDR2 is SMNVEV (reference sequence). V lost 8 bases and J 3 bases, leaving 20 bases between the germline ends. CDR3 in amino acids: CASGPPGTGVYNEQFF. The CDR3 DNA sequence: TGTGCCAGCGGACCCCCCGGGACTGGGGTCTACAATGAGCAGTTCTTC.

The V call is TRBV24-1, the J call TRBJ1-5; 8 nucleotides line up with TRBD1. Germline V gives CDR1 KGHDR, CDR2 SFDVKD. This CDR3 has 16 residues. V lost 2 bases, J lost 2 bases, and 4 bases stayed unmatched. Here the CDR3 reads CATSDSGQGGNQPQHF. The CDR3 DNA sequence: TGTGCCACCAGTGATTCCGGACAGGGCGGCAATCAGCCCCAGCATTTT.

This clonotype was counted only a few times. The rearrangement links TRBV7-2 to TRBJ2-3; no definite D call. The CDR3 spans 14 residues. CDR1 is SGHTA and CDR2 is FQGNSA in the germline V gene. The V end was cut by 1 base, the J end by 5 bases, with 10 bases between. In DNA form, the CDR3 reads TGTGCCAGCAGCTTAGTGCAGGTTAGAGATACGCAGTATTTT. Translated, it gives CASSLVQVRDTQYF.

Only a few counts were recorded for this clonotype. The chain combines TRBV7-9 with TRBJ2-5, with 10 bases identical to TRBD2. The germline V gene encodes CDR1 SEHNR and CDR2 FQNEAQ (reference sequence). V shed 9 bases and J 11 bases; nucleotides not matched to a gene: 18. The CDR3 is made up of 15 amino acids. As DNA, the CDR3 is TGTGCCAGTAGCCAAAGCGGGAGGGTGTACAATGAGCAGTACTTC. Amino acid sequence: CASSQSGRVYNEQYF.

V and J are TRBV27 and TRBJ2-1, with 15 bases matching TRBD2. Germline CDR1 MNHEY, CDR2 SMNVEV (reference sequence). CDR3 length equals 16 residues. With 7 bases clipped from V and 10 bases from J, the junction kept 11 bases outside the gene matches. Here the CDR3 DNA reads TGTGCCAGCACCCTCGGACTAGCGGGAGGGCAAGGGGAGCAGTTCTTC. Protein: CASTLGLAGGQGEQFF.

There are a few counts of this clonotype. The V call is TRBV7-2, the J call TRBJ1-4; D ambiguous. V lost 5 bases and J 6 bases, leaving 13 bases between the germline ends. Germline V gives CDR1 SGHTA, CDR2 FQGNSA. The CDR3 spans 14 residues. In DNA, the CDR3 is TGTGCCAGCAGCCCTCAGTGGGGAGATGAAAAACTGTTTTTT. It yields the protein CASSPQWGDEKLFF.

The chain employs TRBV29-1 and TRBJ2-7; D is possibly TRBD1 (5 bases). This CDR3 spans 13 amino acids. Germline V CDR1 and CDR2: SQVTM, ANQGSEA. Trimming pared 5 bases from V and 0 bases from J, leaving 11 bases between. The CDR3 coding sequence is TGCAGCGTTCGACAGACCCCCTCCTACGAGCAGTACTTC. This encodes CSVRQTPSYEQYF.

In this sample, this clonotype turned up many times. The rearrangement uses TRBV7-2 and TRBJ2-7; the match to TRBD1 covers 8 bases. V was pared by 5 bases and J by 3 bases, with 6 bases of the junction left unmatched. Germline V gene data show CDR1 as SGHTA and CDR2 as FQGNSA. The CDR3 is 14 residues long. CDR3: CASSAHRGNYEQYF. The CDR3 DNA reads as TGTGCCAGCAGCGCTCACAGGGGGAACTACGAGCAGTACTTC.